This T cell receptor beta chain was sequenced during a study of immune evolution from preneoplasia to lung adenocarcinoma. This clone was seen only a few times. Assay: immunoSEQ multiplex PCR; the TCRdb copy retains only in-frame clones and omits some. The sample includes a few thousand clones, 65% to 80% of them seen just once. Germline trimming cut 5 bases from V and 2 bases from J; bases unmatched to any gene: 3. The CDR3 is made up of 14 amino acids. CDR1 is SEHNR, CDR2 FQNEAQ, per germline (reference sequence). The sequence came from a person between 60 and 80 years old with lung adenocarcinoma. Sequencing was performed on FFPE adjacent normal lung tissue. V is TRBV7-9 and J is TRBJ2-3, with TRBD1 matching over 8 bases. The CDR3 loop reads CASSTGQDTDTQYF. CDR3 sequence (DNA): TGTGCCAGCAGCACGGGACAGGACACAGATACGCAGTATTTT.